This T cell receptor beta chain comes out of a study of post-analysis software for immune sequencing data (dated by TCRdb to about 2015). For the wider study: Disease courses on record covered relapsing-remitting, secondary progressive and progressive-relapsing multiple sclerosis, though some patients had no subtype annotation. Patient repertoires were compared against 11 to 12 previously published healthy control repertoires from donors aged roughly 6 to 28 years. A subset of samples was prepared in parallel using single-end sample barcoding, then pooled and co-amplified after Illumina adapter ligation. Points the paper makes about the study in general: Direct clustering with F measure showed strong co-clustering of samples prepared in the same batch, prompting a batch-effect correction. The multiple sclerosis patient group was slightly younger than the control group. Multiple sclerosis patients had significantly lower normalized Chao1 diversity than controls, a result that suggests substantial peripheral T-cell clonal expansion. Significantly higher frequencies in patients than in controls were found for roughly 5 TRBV segments, including TRBV5-6, TRBV5-1 and TRBV20-1.

Receptors were amplified or captured by PCR. Sequencing instrument: Illumina HiSeq 2500. To reduce PCR and sequencing biases, unique molecular identifiers were incorporated into the TCR beta cDNA libraries. Every 1 to 10 million input T cells yielded roughly 0.5 million cDNA molecules, meaning each molecule approximated one T cell. The patient libraries were prepared and sequenced with the same protocol used for the earlier healthy control dataset. Samples belonging to the same batch were prepared together, multiplexed and sequenced on a shared HiSeq lane. As for the original processing: Raw barcoded reads were processed with MIGEC, discarding single-read molecular identifier groups before consensus assembly and CDR3 extraction. VDJtools was used for post-analysis of the clonotype tables, and diversity was normalized by down-sampling every dataset to the size of the smallest sample. Repertoire overlap clustering matched CDR3 amino acid but not nucleotide sequences to correct batch-related cross-sample contamination. TCRdb reran the public reads through fastp at Q25 and MiXCR, keeping productive beta chains. Each record represents a unique CDR3 protein, reported with the most common genes and DNA among its rows. These V and J calls are TCRdb output, not the study's own analysis. This sample has under 200,000 distinct CDR3 sequences in its table, and roughly 40% of those were observed once. The ten largest clones add up to 28% of the sample.

Trimming accounts for 8 bases at V and 2 bases at J, while the number of junction bases matched to no gene is 9. CDR1 and CDR2 (MNHEY, SMNVEV) derive from the germline V gene (reference sequence). The CDR3 goes from the cysteine to the phenylalanine over 14 residues. Only the CDR3 DNA stays, 42 bases, in frame from base 1. Read against the paper, the sample's time point label means: second blood draw from one MS patient after hematopoietic stem cell transplantation. To demonstrate the VDJtools post-analysis software, the study profiled TCR beta repertoires from the peripheral blood of 13 young patients with multiple sclerosis. The patients with multiple sclerosis were children and adolescents between roughly 6 and 17 years of age. This clonotype appeared a few times. Which antigen it targets is not known. Base qualities were left out, and no much larger clone turns up one base away.

The sequence joins TRBV27 to TRBJ2-7; 7 bases in the middle match TRBD2. The sample was blood, taken after autologous hematopoietic stem cell transplantation. The TCR originated in a girl aged 10 to 17 with multiple sclerosis. Donor details come from another sample of the same person, matched by shared clones. The CDR3 protein is CASRKREMAYEQYF. The bases are TGTGCCAGCCGGAAGCGGGAAATGGCCTACGAGCAGTACTTC.